The rows below give T cell receptor beta chains drawn from one sample of a study of blood T cells in healthy people across ages. TCRdb re-analysed the 5' RACE reads in MiXCR, keeping a single row per CDR3 protein. The sample has about 1.1 million distinct CDR3 sequences, about two fifths seen once. The sequencing input was blood. The receptors shown here come from a man between 18 and 29 years old in good health. CDR3s include the opening cysteine and the closing phenylalanine or tryptophan. D genes are given only for firm matches. Some rows mark clone size as missing; the rest say once, few, many or name a class of expanded clone.

size	V	D	J	CDR3	DNA
-	TRBV27	TRBD2	TRBJ2-1	CATTGTSGNEQFF	TGTGCCACCACCGGGACTAGCGGTAATGAGCAGTTCTTC
few	TRBV20-1	-	TRBJ1-2	CSARVAALLGYTF	TGCAGTGCTAGAGTGGCGGCCCTATTGGGCTACACCTTC
few	TRBV4-3	TRBD2	TRBJ2-3	CASCRSGGTDTQYF	TGCGCCAGCTGCCGGAGCGGGGGCACAGATACGCAGTATTTT
few	TRBV25-1	-	TRBJ2-3	CASSEYGSVGTDTQYF	TGTGCCAGCAGTGAATACGGCAGTGTGGGCACAGATACGCAGTATTTT
-	TRBV2	-	TRBJ2-5	CASLDREQYF	TGTGCCAGCCTCGACAGAGAGCAGTACTTC
-	TRBV7-2	-	TRBJ1-2	CASREADSNYGYTF	TGTGCCAGCAGGGAGGCGGACTCTAACTATGGCTACACCTTC
-	TRBV2	-	TRBJ2-7	CASESTTYEQYF	TGTGCCAGCGAGTCAACAACCTATGAGCAGTACTTC
-	TRBV4-1	-	TRBJ1-1	CASSQGGLGVVNTEAFF	TGCGCCAGCAGCCAGGGGGGACTCGGGGTGGTAAACACTGAAGCTTTCTTT
-	TRBV5-1	-	TRBJ2-2	CATKMGLLNTGELFF	TGCGCCACCAAGATGGGACTCCTGAACACCGGGGAGCTGTTTTTT
-	TRBV13	-	TRBJ1-4	CASSSSDLSEKLFF	TGTGCCAGCAGCTCTTCCGATCTAAGTGAAAAACTGTTTTTT
-	TRBV4-1	-	TRBJ1-4	CASSQVGLAVVLFF	TGCGCCAGCAGCCAAGTGGGTTTGGCAGTCGTACTGTTTTTT